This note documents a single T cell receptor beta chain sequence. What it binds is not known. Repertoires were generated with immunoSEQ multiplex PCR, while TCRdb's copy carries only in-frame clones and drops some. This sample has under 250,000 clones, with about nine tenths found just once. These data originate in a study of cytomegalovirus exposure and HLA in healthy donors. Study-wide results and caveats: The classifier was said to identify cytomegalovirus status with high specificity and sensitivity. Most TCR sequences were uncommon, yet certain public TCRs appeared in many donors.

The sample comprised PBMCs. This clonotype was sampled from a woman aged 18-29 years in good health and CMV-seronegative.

As DNA, the CDR3 is TGTGCCAGCAGCAAAGATCTTAGAACAGGGTCGAACACTGAAGCTTTCTTT. Translated, it gives CASSKDLRTGSNTEAFF. The genes are TRBV21-1 and TRBJ1-1; TRBD1 is the table's D call and was not checked against the DNA. TRBV21-1 is classified as a pseudogene. This CDR3 is built from 17 residues.